This T cell receptor (beta chain) was documented in a study of T-cell reconstitution after alpha-beta-depleted transplantation in children (dated by TCRdb to 2015 to 2016). In the study overall: Using TCR repertoire profiling, the study quantitatively followed how T-cell immune reconstitution unfolded in children after TCRalphabeta/CD19-depleted allogeneic hematopoietic cell transplantation.

CDR1 and CDR2 are drawn from the germline V gene: SGDLS, YYNGEE. V drops 0 bases and J drops 4 bases, leaving 11 bases in between. The CDR3 holds 15 amino acids from the cysteine to the phenylalanine. Only the CDR3 DNA stays, 45 bases, in frame from base 1. In its sample, this clonotype was seen many times. There is no known antigen for this receptor. Base quality data are lacking; no much larger clone is found one base away. Receptor amplification or capture employed PCR. TCRdb shows the sequencer as Illumina HiSeq 2500. TCR library preparation used molecular barcoding, with unique molecular identifiers applied to normalize quantification of the TCRbeta repertoire. Starting from the raw public reads, TCRdb applied fastp trimming at Q25, assembled clones with MiXCR and retained in-frame beta chains. For every CDR3 protein sequence, its rows merge into one entry that carries the most common genes and DNA. The sample records over 200,000 distinct CDR3 sequences, about 9.2% of which are singletons. Together, the top ten hold around 6.2% of the sample.

This clonotype was obtained from a human donor who donated a stem cell graft to a child with acute lymphoblastic leukemia. The sequence is built from TRBV9 and TRBJ1-5, with the identity of the D gene unclear. This specimen was PBMCs from the stem cell graft donor, taken from the stem cell graft. The nucleotide sequence reads as follows: TGTGCCAGCAGCGTAGGGCCTACCCCTAATCAGCCCCAGCATTTT. Translated, this is CASSVGPTPNQPQHF.